This paragraph reports one T cell receptor (beta chain). What it recognizes is unknown. The data originate from a study of beta chain features in type 1 diabetes. For the study at large: The patient and healthy donor groups were comparable for age, gender and cell yields. Study observations and caveats: For cells with high TCR expression, cDNA sequencing could yield over-representation. TCRB CDR3s were moderately but significantly shorter in Type 1 diabetes patients in all four CD4+ subsets.

Germline CDR1 and CDR2: SGHVS and FNYEAQ. This CDR3 has 14 residues. V was pared by 2 bases and J by 2 bases, with 4 bases between. Every bit of the isolated RNA underwent reverse transcription, so sequencing read expressed TCRB transcripts. The protocol was immunoSEQ multiplex PCR, while the TCRdb copy is restricted to in-frame clones and leaves out a portion. The sample yields 250,000 to 300,000 clones, 13% to 15% seen once. This sequence joins TRBV7-6 and TRBJ2-6; no reliable D call. Sequencing used naive CD4+ T cells from blood. The receptor comes from a man younger than 40 with type 1 diabetes. The chain's CDR3 is CASSLSAGANVLTF. Here the CDR3 DNA reads TGTGCCAGCAGCTTAAGCGCTGGGGCCAACGTCCTGACTTTC.